This entry is about one TCR beta chain. Its antigen is undetermined. At one end the junction does not follow the germline gene, possibly because of a read error. This sample is drawn from a study of tumor-infiltrating lymphocytes in glioblastoma multiforme. Study-wide results and caveats: Detected clone frequencies may not reflect cell counts, being RNA-based.

Multiple V-beta primers and a C-beta primer amplified TCRB from RNA. From the multiplex PCR reads, TCRdb called clonotypes with MiXCR, one entry per CDR3 protein. The data contain about 8,400 distinct CDR3 sequences, about 70% of them singletons. The CDR3 sequence is 14 residues long. Sequencing was performed on brain tumor tissue. The genes are TRBV12-3 or TRBV12-4 and TRBJ1-4; 8 bases map to TRBD1. This receptor was obtained from a male donor with glioblastoma. CDR3 amino acids: CTSSLQGDREKLFF. The CDR3 DNA reads TGTACCAGCAGTTTACAGGGGGATCGTGAAAAACTGTTTTTT.